Listed below are T cell receptor beta chains from one sample, sequenced in a study of blood T cell repertoires in COVID-19. The protocol was immunoSEQ multiplex PCR, while the TCRdb copy is restricted to in-frame clones and leaves out a portion. This sample yields roughly 240,000 clones, of which 85% to 90% are seen a single time; about 1% belongs to the top ten. The source material was PBMCs or T cells enriched from blood (not recorded which). The receptors were gathered from a man aged 45-60 years who had been exposed to COVID-19. CDR3s include the opening cysteine and the closing phenylalanine or tryptophan. D genes are given only for firm matches. Some rows mark clone size as missing; the rest say once, few, many or name a class of expanded clone.

clone_size d_call j_call v_call cdr3_nt cdr3_aa
- - TRBJ2-5 TRBV5-4 TGTGCCAGCAGCTTGGCCAGACAAGAGACCCAGTACTTC CASSLARQETQYF
- TRBD1 TRBJ1-2 TRBV7-8 TGTGCCAGCACCAACCGGTGGGCTGAGACAGGGCATGGCTACACCTTC CASTNRWAETGHGYTF
- - TRBJ2-1 TRBV5-1 TGCGCCAGCAGCTTCCAGCGGGTGGAATACAATGAGCAGTTCTTC CASSFQRVEYNEQFF
- - TRBJ1-1 TRBV30 TGTGCCTGGAGTCAGGGGTGGACTGAAGCTTTCTTT CAWSQGWTEAFF
- - TRBJ2-2 TRBV9 TGTGCCAGCAGCGTAGGCGGCCCCGGGGAGCTGTTTTTT CASSVGGPGELFF
- TRBD1 TRBJ1-4 TRBV27 TGTGCCAGCAGCCCCGGGACAGGGATAACTAATGAAAAACTGTTTTTT CASSPGTGITNEKLFF
few - TRBJ1-2 TRBV7-8 TGTGCCAGCAGCTTAGTATTTAGGGAGACTCCTAACTATGGCTACACCTTC CASSLVFRETPNYGYTF
- TRBD1 TRBJ2-7 TRBV5-4 TGTGCCAGCAGCGGAGGTCCCGGACAGGGCTACGAGCAGTACTTC CASSGGPGQGYEQYF
- - TRBJ2-5 TRBV29-1 TGCAGCGTTGTTGGAGAACGAGAGACCCAGTACTTC CSVVGERETQYF
- - TRBJ2-7 TRBV18 TGTGCCAGTCAGACAGACTCCTACGAGCAGTACTTC CASQTDSYEQYF
- TRBD1 TRBJ1-1 TRBV28 TGTGCCAGCAGTTTCTCTAGGACAGGGGGCAGGACTGAAGCTTTCTTT CASSFSRTGGRTEAFF
- - TRBJ2-2 TRBV9 TGTGCCAGCAGCTCCCGGGTCGGGTCCGGGGAGCTGTTTTTT CASSSRVGSGELFF
- - TRBJ1-2 TRBV5-4 TGTGCCAGCCGCTTCACAGGGACTAACTATGGCTACACCTTC CASRFTGTNYGYTF
once TRBD1 TRBJ1-1 TRBV27 TGTGCCAGCAGCTGGGGACAGGTCGGGGGCACTGAAGCTTTCTTT CASSWGQVGGTEAFF
- TRBD1 TRBJ1-2 TRBV6-5 TGTGCCAGCAGCTTGGACAGGTACTATGGCTACACCTTC CASSLDRYYGYTF
- TRBD1 TRBJ1-1 TRBV9 TGTGCCAGCAGCGTAGGGGGACAGGGATCGCCGATGAACACTGAAGCTTTCTTT CASSVGGQGSPMNTEAFF
once - TRBJ2-7 TRBV5-3 TGTGCCAGAAGCTTTTCGCAGGGAAGCTCCTACGAGCAGTACTTC CARSFSQGSSYEQYF
- TRBD1 TRBJ1-3 TRBV18 TGTGCCAGCTCACCGGGGACAGGGAACTCTGGAAACACCATATATTTT CASSPGTGNSGNTIYF
- - TRBJ2-2 TRBV12-3/TRBV12-4 TGTGCCAGCAGTTCAAACACCGGGGAGCTGTTTTTT CASSSNTGELFF
- TRBD1 TRBJ1-4 TRBV5-1 TGCGCCAGCAGCCTCCGACAGGGGGCGCGGGGAACTAATGAAAAACTGTTTTTT CASSLRQGARGTNEKLFF
- - TRBJ1-5 TRBV7-3 TGTGCCAGCAGCTTAACGGGCACCCATAGCAATCAGCCCCAGCATTTT CASSLTGTHSNQPQHF
- TRBD1 TRBJ1-5 TRBV27 TGTGCCAGCAGCCAAGGGGGCAATAGCAATCAGCCCCAGCATTTT CASSQGGNSNQPQHF
- TRBD1 TRBJ1-1 TRBV27 TGTGCCAGCAGTTCGACAGGGGGAAGGACTGAAGCTTTCTTT CASSSTGGRTEAFF
- TRBD1 TRBJ1-6 TRBV7-8 TGTGCCAGCAGCTTGCGGACAGGGGAATCACCCCTCCACTTT CASSLRTGESPLHF
- TRBD1 TRBJ1-2 TRBV18 TGTGCCAGCTCACTCCTCGGGGACAGGTTTACCACTGGCTACACCTTC CASSLLGDRFTTGYTF
- TRBD1 TRBJ2-7 TRBV10-3 TGTGCCATCAGTCCCGAAACAGGGGACTACGAGCAGTACTTC CAISPETGDYEQYF
once - TRBJ1-3 TRBV20-1 TGCAAGCGAAACACCATATATTTT CKRNTIYF
few - TRBJ1-2 TRBV2 TGTGCCAGCTGTGGCAGGGATAACTATGGCTACACCTTC CASCGRDNYGYTF
- TRBD1 TRBJ1-1 TRBV19 TGTGCCAGTAGTATAAGCAGGGGGAGGAACACTGAAGCTTTCTTT CASSISRGRNTEAFF
- - TRBJ1-1 TRBV7-9 TGTGCCAGCAGCCTGCAGGGGATCGGCACTGAAGCTTTCTTT CASSLQGIGTEAFF
- TRBD2 TRBJ2-1 TRBV9 TGCGCCAGCAGCGCAGAACGCGGGGGGGGAATTTATTACAATGAGCAGTTCTTC CASSAERGGGIYYNEQFF
- TRBD1 TRBJ1-4 TRBV2 TGTGCCAGCAGCAATACAGGGACAGATAATGAAAAACTGTTTTTT CASSNTGTDNEKLFF
- TRBD2 TRBJ2-7 TRBV6-5 TGTGCAGTCGCCGGGGGGGTCGGGTACGAGCAGTACTTC CAVAGGVGYEQYF
- - TRBJ1-3 TRBV19 TGTGCCAGTAGTGCGGGTGACACCATATATTTT CASSAGDTIYF
- - TRBJ1-1 TRBV30 TGTGCCTGGAGTCCAGGGGACAATCCTGAAGCTTTCTTT CAWSPGDNPEAFF
- - TRBJ2-1 TRBV11-3 TGTGCCAGCAGCTTAATCTCAGGATCCTACAATGAGCAGTTCTTC CASSLISGSYNEQFF
- - TRBJ2-1 TRBV5-6 TGTGCCAGCACCGCTAGGTACAATGAGCAGTTCTTC CASTARYNEQFF
- - TRBJ1-6 TRBV5-5 TGTGCCAGCAGCTTGGCCGGAGGAGATTCACCCCTCCACTTT CASSLAGGDSPLHF
- TRBD1 TRBJ2-4 TRBV18 TGTGCCAGCTCCCGGGGACAGGGCGAGAACATTCAGTACTTC CASSRGQGENIQYF
- TRBD1 TRBJ1-1 TRBV7-9 TGTGCCAGCAGCACCTACAGGGGGACGAACACTGAAGCTTTCTTT CASSTYRGTNTEAFF
- - TRBJ1-1 TRBV5-5 TGTGCCAGCAGCTTAGGGGGATGGACTGAAGCTTTCTTT CASSLGGWTEAFF
- - TRBJ1-2 TRBV5-1 TGCGCCAGCAGCTTGGATCCAGGGGCCCAGAATGGCTACACCTTC CASSLDPGAQNGYTF
- - TRBJ1-2 TRBV10-3 TGTGCCATCGCTGTATCTACTTTTTCGGGCTACACCTTC CAIAVSTFSGYTF
- - TRBJ2-6 TRBV7-3 TGTGCCAGCAGCTTGCAGGCCCTCGCTGGGGCCAACGTCCTGACTTTC CASSLQALAGANVLTF
- - TRBJ2-2 TRBV3-1/TRBV3-2 TGTGCCAGCAGCTTACAGGGAACCGGGGAGCTGTTTTTT CASSLQGTGELFF
- - TRBJ2-2 TRBV12-3/TRBV12-4 TGTGCCAGCAGGGAGAGGGGGGAGCTGTTTTTT CASRERGELFF
- TRBD1 TRBJ2-7 TRBV2 TGTGCCAGCAGTCGGGACAGGGCCGAGCAGTACTTC CASSRDRAEQYF
- TRBD1 TRBJ1-2 TRBV6-5 TGTGCCAGCAGTTACCTACAGGGGAAAGCTAACTATGGCTACACCTTC CASSYLQGKANYGYTF
- - TRBJ2-3 TRBV7-9 TGTGCCAGCAGCTTCGGGGGTTTAGGAGATACGCAGTATTTT CASSFGGLGDTQYF
- - TRBJ1-5 TRBV6-5 TGTGCCAGCAGTTACTCAGGAGGAAATCAGCCCCAGCATTTT CASSYSGGNQPQHF
- - TRBJ1-2 TRBV7-2 TGTGCCAGCAGCCTACGTACTAACTATGGCTACACCTTC CASSLRTNYGYTF
- - TRBJ2-3 TRBV10-3 TGTGCCATCGGTGGGCGGGATACGCAGTATTTT CAIGGRDTQYF
- TRBD1 TRBJ2-1 TRBV19 TGTGCCACCCTGGGGTGGGACAGGGGGCCCAATGAGCAGTTCTTC CATLGWDRGPNEQFF
- - TRBJ1-2 TRBV5-5 TGTGCCAGCAGCTTGACCACACAGGGTTGGATTGGCTACACCTTC CASSLTTQGWIGYTF
once - TRBJ1-4 TRBV28 TGTGCCAGCAGCCTCCTGCGCGAAAAACTGTTTTTT CASSLLREKLFF
- TRBD1 TRBJ1-4 TRBV28 TGTGCCAGCAGATCCGGGACAGGGTTTTCGAATGAAAAACTGTTTTTT CASRSGTGFSNEKLFF
- - TRBJ1-5 TRBV10-3 TGTGCCATCAGGACTTCCAAGGAAAATCAGCCCCAGCATTTT CAIRTSKENQPQHF
- TRBD2 TRBJ2-1 TRBV7-2 TGTGCCAGCAGCTTAAAGCGGGAGTCCTACAATGAGCAGTTCTTC CASSLKRESYNEQFF
- - TRBJ1-1 TRBV21-1 TGTGCCAGCAGCAAAGCTAGAAGGGGGACTGAAGCTTTCTTT CASSKARRGTEAFF